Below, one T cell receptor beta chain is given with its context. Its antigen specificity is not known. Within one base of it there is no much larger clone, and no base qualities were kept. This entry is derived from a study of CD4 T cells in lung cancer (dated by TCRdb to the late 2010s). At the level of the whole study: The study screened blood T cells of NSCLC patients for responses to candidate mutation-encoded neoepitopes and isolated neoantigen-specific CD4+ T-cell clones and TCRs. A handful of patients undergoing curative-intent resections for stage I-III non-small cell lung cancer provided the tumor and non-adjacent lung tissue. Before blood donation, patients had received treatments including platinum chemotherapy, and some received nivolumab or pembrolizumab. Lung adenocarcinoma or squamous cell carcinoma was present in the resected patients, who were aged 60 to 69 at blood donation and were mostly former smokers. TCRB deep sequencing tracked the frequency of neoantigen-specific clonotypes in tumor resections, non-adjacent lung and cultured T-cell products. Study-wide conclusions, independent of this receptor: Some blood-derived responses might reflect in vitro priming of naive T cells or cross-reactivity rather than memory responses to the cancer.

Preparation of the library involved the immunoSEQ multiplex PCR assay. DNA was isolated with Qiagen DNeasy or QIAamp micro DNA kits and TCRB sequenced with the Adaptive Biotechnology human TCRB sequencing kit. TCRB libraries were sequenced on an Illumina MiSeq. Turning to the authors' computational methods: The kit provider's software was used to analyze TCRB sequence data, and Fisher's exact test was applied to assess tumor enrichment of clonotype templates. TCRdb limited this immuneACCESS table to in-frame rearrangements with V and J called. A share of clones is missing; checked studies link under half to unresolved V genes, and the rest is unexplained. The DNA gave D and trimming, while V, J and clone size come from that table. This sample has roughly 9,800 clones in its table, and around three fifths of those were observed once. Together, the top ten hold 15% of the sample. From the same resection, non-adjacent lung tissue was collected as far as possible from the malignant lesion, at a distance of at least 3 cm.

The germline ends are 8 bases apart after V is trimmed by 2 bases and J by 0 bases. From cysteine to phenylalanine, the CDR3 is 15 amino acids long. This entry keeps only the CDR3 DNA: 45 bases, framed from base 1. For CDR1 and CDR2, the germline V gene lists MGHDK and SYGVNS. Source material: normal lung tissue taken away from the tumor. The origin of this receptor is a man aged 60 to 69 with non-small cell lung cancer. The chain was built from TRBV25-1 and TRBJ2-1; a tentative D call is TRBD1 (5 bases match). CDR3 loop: CASSETQGSYNEQFF. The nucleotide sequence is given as TGTGCCAGCAGTGAAACCCAGGGCTCCTACAATGAGCAGTTCTTC.